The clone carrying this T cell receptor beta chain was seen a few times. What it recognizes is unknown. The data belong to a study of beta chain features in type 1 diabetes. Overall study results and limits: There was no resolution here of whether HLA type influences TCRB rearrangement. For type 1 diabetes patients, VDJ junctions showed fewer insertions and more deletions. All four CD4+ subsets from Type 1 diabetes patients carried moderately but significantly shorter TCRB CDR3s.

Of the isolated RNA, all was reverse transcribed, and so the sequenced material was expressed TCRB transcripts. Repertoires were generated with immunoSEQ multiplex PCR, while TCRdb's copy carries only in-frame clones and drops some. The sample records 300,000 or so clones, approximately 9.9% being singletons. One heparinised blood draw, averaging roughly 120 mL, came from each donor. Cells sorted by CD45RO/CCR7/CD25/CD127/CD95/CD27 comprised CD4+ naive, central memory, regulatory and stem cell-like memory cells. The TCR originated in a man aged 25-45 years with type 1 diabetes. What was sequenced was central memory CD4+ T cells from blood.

The CDR3 DNA sequence: TGTGCCAGCAGCTCATACTACGAGCAGTACTTC. This sequence encodes CASSSYYEQYF. This chain connects TRBV7-2 to TRBJ2-7, with no clear D. This CDR3 contains 11 residues. CDR1 and CDR2 from the germline V gene are SGHTA and FQGNSA. With 4 bases removed from V and 3 bases from J, the gap between germline ends came to 4 bases.